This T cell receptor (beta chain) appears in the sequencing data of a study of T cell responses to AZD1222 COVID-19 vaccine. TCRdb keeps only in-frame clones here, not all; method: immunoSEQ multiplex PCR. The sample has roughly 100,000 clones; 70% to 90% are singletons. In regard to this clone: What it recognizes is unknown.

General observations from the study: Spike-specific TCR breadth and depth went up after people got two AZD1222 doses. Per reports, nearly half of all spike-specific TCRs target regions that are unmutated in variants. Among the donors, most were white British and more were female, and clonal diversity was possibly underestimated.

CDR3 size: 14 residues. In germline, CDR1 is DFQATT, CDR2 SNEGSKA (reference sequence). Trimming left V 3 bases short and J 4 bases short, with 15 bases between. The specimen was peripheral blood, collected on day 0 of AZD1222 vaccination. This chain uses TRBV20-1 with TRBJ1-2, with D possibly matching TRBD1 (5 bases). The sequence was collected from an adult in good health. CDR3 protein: CSASPAGYGYGYTF. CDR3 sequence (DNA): TGCAGTGCTAGTCCCGCAGGGTACGGCTATGGCTACACCTTC.